Shown below are 27 T cell receptor beta chains from a single sample sequenced in a study of T-cell reconstitution after alpha-beta-depleted transplantation in children. Preparing the TCRbeta library involved the use of unique molecular identifiers. TCRdb reprocessed the PCR reads via MiXCR and lists one record per CDR3 protein. The sample holds 550,000 to 600,000 distinct CDR3 sequences; about 21% are singletons and the top ten take 13% to 15%. Sequencing used PBMCs, mostly from graft donor cells, obtained 360 days after TCRalphabeta/CD19-depleted stem cell transplant. These receptors originate from a boy younger than two who had a stem cell transplant for acute myeloid leukemia, so the T cells may come from the graft donor.

The table lists this clonotype with many counts. The genes are TRBV27 and TRBJ2-5; 10 bases line up with TRBD2. The trim removed 6 bases at V and 1 base at J, leaving 8 bases unmatched. This CDR3 comprises 16 residues. CDR1 is MNHEY, CDR2 SMNVEV, per germline (reference sequence). Here the CDR3 reads CASSPASGGSQETQYF. The CDR3 DNA sequence: TGTGCCAGCAGCCCAGCTAGCGGGGGCTCCCAAGAGACCCAGTACTTC.

This clonotype was observed a few times. J is TRBJ2-7 and V is TRBV12-3 or TRBV12-4; D not certain. The CDR3 contains 15 residues. With 5 bases removed from V and 0 bases from J, the gap between germline ends came to 14 bases. CDR3 residues: CASSAGPSISYEQYF. The CDR3 nucleotides are TGTGCCAGCAGTGCCGGGCCAAGTATCTCCTACGAGCAGTACTTC.

V is TRBV12-3 or TRBV12-4 and J is TRBJ2-1; D perhaps matches TRBD2 (5 bases). V dropped 2 bases and J dropped 8 bases, with 13 bases sitting between them. CDR3 length equals 14 residues. The DNA of the CDR3 is TGTGCCAGCAGTTTAACAAATGGAGGCCATGAGCAGTTCTTC. Its protein is CASSLTNGGHEQFF.

This chain connects TRBV29-1 to TRBJ2-1, with TRBD1 matching over 8 bases. Germline CDR1 and CDR2: SQVTM and ANQGSEA. V lost 7 bases, J lost 2 bases, and 10 bases stayed unmatched. The CDR3 runs to 15 residues. The CDR3 loop reads CSGNPRDRTYNEQFF. CDR3 in DNA: TGCAGCGGCAACCCCCGGGACAGGACCTACAATGAGCAGTTCTTC.

This chain joins TRBV6-5 and TRBJ1-5; 8 positions agree with TRBD1. This CDR3 has 15 residues. Germline-derived CDR1 and CDR2 are MNHEY and SVGAGI. With V trimmed by 0 bases and J by 5 bases, 3 bases remained unmatched. The CDR3 DNA reads TGTGCCAGCAGTTACTCGTTCAGGGGGCATCAGCCCCAGCATTTT. Translated, it gives CASSYSFRGHQPQHF.

The chain recombines TRBV12-3 or TRBV12-4 with TRBJ2-1; 11 positions match TRBD2. The length of the CDR3 is 14 residues. V trimming: 8 bases; J trimming: 9 bases; junction bases outside the gene matches: 9. CDR3 residues: CASQIAGGFPEQFF. CDR3 sequence (DNA): TGTGCCAGCCAAATAGCGGGGGGGTTTCCTGAGCAGTTCTTC.

This clonotype appeared a few times. The genes are TRBV12-3 or TRBV12-4 and TRBJ2-3; D remains unclear. Trimming stripped 5 bases from V and 7 bases from J, with 10 bases between. The CDR3 contains 12 residues. The CDR3 here is CASSTLGYTQYF. In DNA, the CDR3 is TGTGCCAGCAGTACCTTAGGCTATACGCAGTATTTT.

This clonotype was recorded at least ten times. The V and J genes are TRBV28 and TRBJ2-3; possibly TRBD2 for D (7 bases). The CDR3 sequence is 16 residues long. V was cut by 6 bases and J by 2 bases, with 18 bases left in between. CDR1 MDHEN and CDR2 SYDVKM come from the germline V gene. DNA for the CDR3: TGTGCCAGCAGATCTGGGGGGGCGGATTACACAGATACGCAGTATTTT. Translating it yields CASRSGGADYTDTQYF.

The rearrangement uses TRBV28 and TRBJ2-7, with D hard to call. This CDR3 comprises 15 residues. V was pared by 2 bases and J by 4 bases, with 15 bases between. CDR1 is MDHEN, CDR2 SYDVKM, per germline. CDR3 DNA: TGTGCCAGCAGTTTAAATCCCCTTTTATTTTACGAGCAGTACTTC. Translating it yields CASSLNPLLFYEQYF.

This clonotype was recorded at least ten times. The chain joins TRBV20-1 to TRBJ2-7; D perhaps matches TRBD2 (5 bases). This CDR3 comprises 11 residues. Trimming removed 5 bases from V and 9 bases from J, with 14 bases in between. CDR1 and CDR2 (germline): DFQATT, SNEGSKA (reference sequence). CDR3 sequence: CSALGGLGQYF. CDR3 coding DNA: TGCAGTGCTTTAGGAGGTCTCGGGCAGTACTTC.

This clonotype was recorded many times. The chain combines TRBV12-3 or TRBV12-4 with TRBJ1-2; TRBD1 might be the D (5 bases). The V and J ends lost 7 bases and 4 bases respectively, with 16 bases between them. This CDR3 comprises 14 residues. CDR3 sequence (DNA): TGTGCCAGCACCCAAGTCGGGGGTGGCTATGGCTACACCTTC. Translated, it gives CASTQVGGGYGYTF.

Worth noting for this clonotype: A much larger clone differs by one base, so this may be a read error. The CDR3 carries no conserved terminal phenylalanine or tryptophan, so it likely arises from a read error. This chain joins TRBV15 and TRBJ2-3; perhaps TRBD2 as D (6 bases). Germline CDR1 reads LNHNV; CDR2 reads YYDKDF (reference sequence). The V and J ends lost 4 bases and 1 base respectively, with 12 bases between them. The CDR3 is 15 amino acids. CDR3 nucleotides: TGTGCCACCAGCACCATAGCGGTTCGCACAGATACGCAGTATTGT. This encodes CATSTIAVRTDTQYC.

The CDR3 DNA follows: TGTGCCAGCAGTTACGCGGGACAGGCAAACAATCAGCCCCAGCATTTT. It codes for CASSYAGQANNQPQHF. V and J are TRBV6-5 and TRBJ1-5, with TRBD1 matching 8 bases. This CDR3 is built from 16 residues. V lost 2 bases and J lost 3; bases outside the gene matches: 6. Germline values: CDR1 MNHEY, CDR2 SVGAGI.

This clonotype was observed a handful of times. CDR3 region: CSATDRTGDQPQHF. Here the CDR3 DNA reads TGCAGTGCTACCGACCGGACAGGGGATCAGCCCCAGCATTTT. The chain has TRBV20-1 and TRBJ1-5; 9 bases align to TRBD1. CDR1 DFQATT and CDR2 SNEGSKA come from the germline V gene (reference sequence). CDR3 length: 14 residues. The V segment lost 4 bases and the J segment 5 bases; nucleotides outside the gene matches: 6.

The chain joins TRBV5-5 to TRBJ2-3; 8 bases are a match to TRBD2. Germline CDR1 and CDR2: SGHKS and YYEKEE (reference sequence). J gave up 0 bases and V 3 bases, and 6 bases lay outside the gene matches. This CDR3 is 16 amino acids long. CDR3 nucleotide sequence: TGTGCCAGCAGCTCAGAGCGGGGGTCGAGCACAGATACGCAGTATTTT. Translation: CASSSERGSSTDTQYF.

V and J are TRBV7-2 and TRBJ2-7, with D perhaps being TRBD1 or TRBD2 (7 bases each). The CDR3 consists of 14 residues. V was pared by 3 bases and J by 2 bases, with 11 bases between. CDR1 is SGHTA, CDR2 FQGNSA, per germline. CDR3 residues: CASSFGGTAYEQYF. The CDR3 coding sequence is TGTGCCAGCAGCTTCGGGGGGACAGCCTACGAGCAGTACTTC.

V is TRBV12-3 or TRBV12-4 and J is TRBJ2-2, with 13 bases aligning to TRBD2. This CDR3 region has 17 residues. V was pared by 8 bases and J by 3 bases, with 9 bases of the junction left unmatched. For the CDR3, the DNA is TGTGCCAGCGGATCCGGACTAGCGGGGGCCTACACCGGGGAGCTGTTTTTT. This codes for CASGSGLAGAYTGELFF.

This clonotype was detected ten times or more. The chain has TRBV5-1 and TRBJ2-2; 8 bases line up with TRBD1. V was pared by 4 bases and J by 3 bases, with 8 bases of the junction left unmatched. From germline, CDR1 is SGHRS and CDR2 YFSETQ. The length of the CDR3 is 16 residues. CDR3: CASSDGQGGDTGELFF. CDR3 coding DNA: TGCGCCAGCAGCGACGGACAGGGCGGCGACACCGGGGAGCTGTTTTTT.

This clonotype was seen only once. This could be a read error, since a much larger clone is one nucleotide away. The V call is TRBV6-5, the J call TRBJ2-5; D perhaps matches TRBD1 (6 bases). Germline CDR1 is MNHEY and CDR2 is SVGAGI. The ends were cut back, 6 bases at V and 5 bases at J, with 10 bases in the middle. The CDR3 extends over 12 amino acids. The CDR3 DNA sequence: TGTGCCAGCAGCCGGACAGACGAGACCCAGTACTTC. Its translation is CASSRTDETQYF.

This clonotype was seen ten or more times. J is TRBJ2-2 and V is TRBV12-3 or TRBV12-4, with TRBD1 as a possible D gene (5 bases). CDR3 length: 13 residues. Trimming removed 3 bases at V and 6 bases at J, with 8 bases between. Here the CDR3 DNA reads TGTGCCAGCAGTTTCAGGGATCCCGGGGAGCTGTTTTTT. This gives the protein CASSFRDPGELFF.

This clonotype was counted ten times or more. The chain combines TRBV20-1 with TRBJ2-7, with D possibly TRBD1 on 5 matching bases. The V end lost 4 bases, the J end lost 3 bases, and 10 bases lay between the germline ends. Germline V gene sequence: CDR1 DFQATT, CDR2 SNEGSKA (reference sequence). This CDR3 has 12 residues. The CDR3 sequence is CSATGNVYEQYV. The CDR3 nucleotides are TGCAGTGCTACAGGGAACGTCTACGAGCAGTACGTC.

V gene TRBV7-2 combines with J gene TRBJ2-5; TRBD2 aligns across 13 bases. Trimming took 0 bases from V and 4 from J; bases not matched to a gene: 2. CDR1 is SGHTA, CDR2 FQGNSA, per germline. The CDR3 has 16 residues. The CDR3 is CASSLATSGGLETQYF. The CDR3 DNA reads as TGTGCCAGCAGCTTAGCGACTAGCGGGGGGCTAGAGACCCAGTACTTC.

This clonotype was recorded at least ten times. The gene calls are TRBV6-1 and TRBJ1-5; TRBD1 matches 9 bases. Germline V lookup: CDR1 MNHNS, CDR2 SASEGT. V was pared by 10 bases and J by 2 bases, with 6 bases of the junction left unmatched. There are 14 residues in the CDR3. CDR3 nucleotides: TGTGCCACACAGGGGGCTCTTGGCAATCAGCCCCAGCATTTT. Its protein product is CATQGALGNQPQHF.

This clonotype was detected a few times. The rearrangement uses TRBV6-5 and TRBJ2-1; a weak D match, TRBD2 (6 bases). Trimming stripped 0 bases from V and 8 bases from J, with 14 bases between. Germline V gene lookup returns CDR1 MNHEY and CDR2 SVGAGI. The CDR3 loop spans 15 amino acids. This CDR3 reads CASSYSGTALHEQFF. CDR3 sequence (DNA): TGTGCCAGCAGTTACTCGGGGACTGCCTTACATGAGCAGTTCTTC.

The chain couples TRBV7-8 to TRBJ2-2, with D unresolved. This CDR3 is 16 amino acids long. The V end was cut by 1 base, the J end by 0 bases, with 9 bases between. The V gene's germline CDR1 is SGHVS and CDR2 FQNEAQ. The CDR3 loop reads CASSLVLGANTGELFF. For the CDR3, the DNA is TGTGCCAGCAGCTTAGTTCTCGGCGCGAACACCGGGGAGCTGTTTTTT.

This clonotype was observed a few times. This chain connects TRBV20-1 to TRBJ2-7; D gene uncertain. The CDR3 covers 14 residues. V was cut by 6 bases and J by 0 bases, with 15 bases left in between. The germline V gene has CDR1 DFQATT and CDR2 SNEGSKA (reference sequence). The CDR3 DNA reads TGCAGTGCCCTCAGTCTTCGAGGCTCCTACGAGCAGTACGTC. Translated, it gives CSALSLRGSYEQYV.

This clonotype came up a few times. The chain carries TRBV6-5 and TRBJ1-5; 10 nucleotides line up with TRBD1. The CDR3 sequence is 14 residues long. CDR1 and CDR2 from the germline V gene are MNHEY and SVGAGI. The V segment lost 10 bases and the J segment 5 bases; nucleotides outside the gene matches: 8. The CDR3: CATSPGQGYQPQHF. The DNA for the CDR3 is TGTGCCACCTCGCCGGGACAGGGGTATCAGCCCCAGCATTTT.